The clone carrying this TCR beta chain was observed at least ten times. Its target is not known. RNA transcripts yielded amplified TCR beta CDR3 regions. RT-PCR in the first round used HTBI primers; a second-round multiplex PCR followed. TCRdb fed the multiplex PCR reads into MiXCR, producing one record per CDR3 protein. The data show fewer than 250,000 distinct CDR3 sequences, with 25% to 35% seen just once and about 8.2% held by the top ten. The sample is drawn from a study of Graves' ophthalmopathy and Graves' hyperthyroidism. Broader study findings: Also, most clonotypes expanded in the thyroid above 0.001 frequency appeared in blood.

Ophthalmopathy donors were characterized by moderate-to-severe activity, CAS of at least 3, NOSPECS of at least 4, and duration under 3 months. Ineligible for inclusion were patients with other autoimmune diseases, uncontrolled infections, pregnancy or lactation. Diagnosis relied on clinical symptoms, serum thyroxine, TRAb, thyroid ultrasound and orbital computed tomography. The sequence derives from a man aged 45-65 years with Graves' ophthalmopathy. Sequenced sample: peripheral blood.

CDR3 in DNA: TGTGCCACCAGTGATCCCGCGGGAGGAGAGACCCAGTACTTC. This translates into CATSDPAGGETQYF. The chain is built from TRBV24-1 and TRBJ2-5; 8 bases align to TRBD2. CDR1 KGHDR and CDR2 SFDVKD come from the germline V gene. This CDR3 comprises 14 residues. V was pared by 3 bases and J by 4 bases, with 3 bases of the junction left unmatched.